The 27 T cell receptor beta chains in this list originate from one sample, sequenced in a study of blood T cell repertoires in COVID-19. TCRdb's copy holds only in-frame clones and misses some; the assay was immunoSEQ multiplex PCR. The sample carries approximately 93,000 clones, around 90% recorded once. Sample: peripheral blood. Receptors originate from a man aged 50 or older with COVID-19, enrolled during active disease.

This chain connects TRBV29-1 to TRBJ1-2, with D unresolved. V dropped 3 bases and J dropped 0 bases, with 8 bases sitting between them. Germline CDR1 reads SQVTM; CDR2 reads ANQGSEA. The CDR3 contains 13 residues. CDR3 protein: CSVEAVANYGYTF. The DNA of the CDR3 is TGCAGCGTTGAGGCAGTTGCTAACTATGGCTACACCTTC. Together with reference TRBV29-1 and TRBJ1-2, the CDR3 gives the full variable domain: SAVISQKPSRDICQRGTSLTIQCQVDSQVTMMFWYRQQPGQSLTLIATANQGSEATYESGFVIDKFPISRPNLTFSTLTVSNMSPEDSSIYLCSVEAVANYGYTFGSGTRLTVV.

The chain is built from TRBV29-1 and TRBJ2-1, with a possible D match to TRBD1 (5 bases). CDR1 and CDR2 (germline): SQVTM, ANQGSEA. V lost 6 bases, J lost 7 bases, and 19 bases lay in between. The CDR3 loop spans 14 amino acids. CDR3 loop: CSVAPFMGHNEQFF. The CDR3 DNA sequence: TGCAGCGTCGCCCCCTTCATGGGGCATAATGAGCAGTTCTTC.

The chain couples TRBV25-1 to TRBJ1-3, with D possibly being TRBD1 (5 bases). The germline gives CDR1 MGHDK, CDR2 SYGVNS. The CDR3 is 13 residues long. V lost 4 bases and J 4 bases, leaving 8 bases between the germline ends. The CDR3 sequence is CASSVTDGNTIYF. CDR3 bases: TGTGCCAGCAGTGTGACAGACGGAAACACCATATATTTT.

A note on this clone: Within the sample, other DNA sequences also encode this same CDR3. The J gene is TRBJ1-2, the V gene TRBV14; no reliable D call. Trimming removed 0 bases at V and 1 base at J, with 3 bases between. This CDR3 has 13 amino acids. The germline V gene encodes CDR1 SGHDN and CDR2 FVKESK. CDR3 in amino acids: CASSQDYNYGYTF. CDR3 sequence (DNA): TGTGCCAGCAGCCAAGATTATAACTATGGCTACACCTTC.

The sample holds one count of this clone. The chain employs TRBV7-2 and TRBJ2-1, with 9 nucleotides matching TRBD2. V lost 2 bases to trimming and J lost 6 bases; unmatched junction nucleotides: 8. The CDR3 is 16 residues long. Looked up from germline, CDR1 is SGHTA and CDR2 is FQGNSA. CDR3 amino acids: CASSLLSLAGTNEQFF. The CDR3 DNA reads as TGTGCCAGCAGCTTACTGTCTCTAGCGGGGACCAATGAGCAGTTCTTC.

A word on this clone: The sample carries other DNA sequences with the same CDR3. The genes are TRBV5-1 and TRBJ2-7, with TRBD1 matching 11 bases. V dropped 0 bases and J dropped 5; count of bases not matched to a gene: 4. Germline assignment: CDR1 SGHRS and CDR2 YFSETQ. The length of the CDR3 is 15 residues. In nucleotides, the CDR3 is TGCGCCAGCAGCTTGGTTGGACAGGGGGCTCACGAGCAGTACTTC. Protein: CASSLVGQGAHEQYF.

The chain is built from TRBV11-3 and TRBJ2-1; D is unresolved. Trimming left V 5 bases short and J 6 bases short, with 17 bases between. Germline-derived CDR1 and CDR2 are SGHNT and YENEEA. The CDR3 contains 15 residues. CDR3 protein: CASSAIDYGGNEQFF. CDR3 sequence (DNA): TGTGCCAGCAGCGCCATCGATTACGGCGGCAATGAGCAGTTCTTC.

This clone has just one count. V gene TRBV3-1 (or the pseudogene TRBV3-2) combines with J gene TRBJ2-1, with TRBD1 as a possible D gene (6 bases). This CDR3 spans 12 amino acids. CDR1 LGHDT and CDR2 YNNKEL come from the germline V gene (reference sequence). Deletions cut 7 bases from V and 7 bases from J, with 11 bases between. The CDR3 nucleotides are TGTGCCAGCACTCTTCAGGGGAATGAGCAGTTCTTC. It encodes CASTLQGNEQFF.

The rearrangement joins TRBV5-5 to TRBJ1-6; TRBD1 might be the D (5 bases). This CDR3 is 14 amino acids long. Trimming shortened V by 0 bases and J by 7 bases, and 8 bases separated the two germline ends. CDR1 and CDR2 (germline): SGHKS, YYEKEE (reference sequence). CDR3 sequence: CASSLGAGNSPLHF. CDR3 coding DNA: TGTGCCAGCAGCTTGGGGGCAGGGAATTCACCCCTCCACTTT. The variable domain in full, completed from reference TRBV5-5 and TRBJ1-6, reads DAGVTQSPTHLIKTRGQQVTLRCSPISGHKSVSWYQQVLGQGPQFIFQYYEKEERGRGNFPDRFSARQFPNYSSELNVNALLLGDSALYLCASSLGAGNSPLHFGNGTRLTVT.

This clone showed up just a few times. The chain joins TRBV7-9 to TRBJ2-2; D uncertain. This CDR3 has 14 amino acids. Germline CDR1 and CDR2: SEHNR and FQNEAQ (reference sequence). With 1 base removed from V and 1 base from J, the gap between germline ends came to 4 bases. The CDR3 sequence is CASSLDWNTGELFF. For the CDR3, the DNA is TGTGCCAGCAGCTTAGACTGGAACACCGGGGAGCTGTTTTTT.

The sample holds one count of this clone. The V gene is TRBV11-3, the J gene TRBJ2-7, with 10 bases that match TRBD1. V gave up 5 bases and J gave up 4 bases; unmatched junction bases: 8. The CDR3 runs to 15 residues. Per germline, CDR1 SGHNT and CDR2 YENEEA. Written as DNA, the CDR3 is TGTGCCAGCAGCCCGGGGACAGGGGAATGGTACGAGCAGTACTTC. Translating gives CASSPGTGEWYEQYF.

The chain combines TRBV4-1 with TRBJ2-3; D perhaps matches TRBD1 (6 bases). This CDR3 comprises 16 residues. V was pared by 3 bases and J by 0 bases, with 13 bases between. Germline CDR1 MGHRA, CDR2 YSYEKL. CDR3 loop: CASSHGTSPSTDTQYF. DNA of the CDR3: TGCGCCAGCAGCCATGGGACATCACCTAGCACAGATACGCAGTATTTT.

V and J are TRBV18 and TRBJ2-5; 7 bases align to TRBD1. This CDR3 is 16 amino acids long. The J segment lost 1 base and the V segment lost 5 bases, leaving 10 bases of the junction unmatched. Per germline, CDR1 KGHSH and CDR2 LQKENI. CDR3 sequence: CASSSTTGIIQETQYF. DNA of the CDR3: TGTGCCAGCTCAAGTACGACAGGGATTATCCAAGAGACCCAGTACTTC.

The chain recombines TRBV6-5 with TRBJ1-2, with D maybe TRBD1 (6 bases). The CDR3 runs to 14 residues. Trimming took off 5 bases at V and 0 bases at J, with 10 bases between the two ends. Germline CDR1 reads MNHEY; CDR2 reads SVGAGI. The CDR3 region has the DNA TGTGCCAGCAGTACGAACAGGGCTAACTATGGCTACACCTTC. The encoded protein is CASSTNRANYGYTF.

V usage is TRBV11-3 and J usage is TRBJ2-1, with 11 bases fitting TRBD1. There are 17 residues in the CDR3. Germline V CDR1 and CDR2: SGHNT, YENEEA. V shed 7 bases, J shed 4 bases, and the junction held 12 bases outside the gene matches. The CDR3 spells CASTLDWRDRGYNEQFF. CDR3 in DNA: TGTGCCAGCACCCTAGATTGGAGGGACAGGGGGTACAATGAGCAGTTCTTC.

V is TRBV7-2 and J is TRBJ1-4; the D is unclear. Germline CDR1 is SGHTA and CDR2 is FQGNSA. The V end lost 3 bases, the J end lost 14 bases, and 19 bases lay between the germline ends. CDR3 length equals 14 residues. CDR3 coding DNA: TGTGCCAGCAGCTTGGGCGGCGCGGGCCCCGGGCTGTTTTTT. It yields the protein CASSLGGAGPGLFF.

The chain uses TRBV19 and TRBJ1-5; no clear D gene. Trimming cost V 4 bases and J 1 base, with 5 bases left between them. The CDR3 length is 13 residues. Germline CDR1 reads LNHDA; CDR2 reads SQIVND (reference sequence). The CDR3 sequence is CASSSGSNQPQHF. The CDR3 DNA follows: TGTGCCAGTAGTAGCGGGAGCAATCAGCCCCAGCATTTT.

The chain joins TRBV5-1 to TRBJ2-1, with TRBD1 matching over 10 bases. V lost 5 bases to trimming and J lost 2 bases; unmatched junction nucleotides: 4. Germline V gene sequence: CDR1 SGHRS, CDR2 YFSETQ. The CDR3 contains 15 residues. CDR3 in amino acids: CASSVGTGAYNEQFF. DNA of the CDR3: TGCGCCAGCAGTGTCGGGACAGGGGCCTACAATGAGCAGTTCTTC.

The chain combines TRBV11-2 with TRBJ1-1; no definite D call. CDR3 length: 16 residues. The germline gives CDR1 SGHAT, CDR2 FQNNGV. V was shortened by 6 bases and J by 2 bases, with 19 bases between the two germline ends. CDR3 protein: CASSLGGRVPNTEAFF. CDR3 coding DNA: TGTGCCAGCAGTCTTGGCGGGAGAGTCCCTAACACTGAAGCTTTCTTT. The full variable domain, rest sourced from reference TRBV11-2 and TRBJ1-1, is EAGVAQSPRYKIIEKRQSVAFWCNPISGHATLYWYQQILGQGPKLLIQFQNNGVVDDSQLPKDRFSAERLKGVDSTLKIQPAKLEDSAVYLCASSLGGRVPNTEAFFGQGTRLTVV.

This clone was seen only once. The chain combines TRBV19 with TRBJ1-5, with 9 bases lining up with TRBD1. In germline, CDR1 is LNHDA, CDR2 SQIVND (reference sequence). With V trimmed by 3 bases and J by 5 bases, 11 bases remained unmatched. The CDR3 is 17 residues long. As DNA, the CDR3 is TGTGCCAGTAGTATGGTACAGGGGGCGGGGGGTTATCAGCCCCAGCATTTT. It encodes CASSMVQGAGGYQPQHF.

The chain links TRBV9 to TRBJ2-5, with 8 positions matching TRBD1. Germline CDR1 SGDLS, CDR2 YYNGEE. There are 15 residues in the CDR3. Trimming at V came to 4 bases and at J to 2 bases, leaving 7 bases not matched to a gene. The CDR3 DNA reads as TGTGCCAGCAGCCCAGGGACAGGACAACAAGAGACCCAGTACTTC. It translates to CASSPGTGQQETQYF.

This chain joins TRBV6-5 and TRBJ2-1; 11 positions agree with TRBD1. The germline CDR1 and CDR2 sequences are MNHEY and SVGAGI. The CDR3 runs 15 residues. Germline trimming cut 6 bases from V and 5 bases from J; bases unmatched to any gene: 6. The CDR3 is CASRAGTGGNNEQFF. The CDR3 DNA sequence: TGTGCCAGCAGGGCCGGGACAGGGGGGAACAATGAGCAGTTCTTC.

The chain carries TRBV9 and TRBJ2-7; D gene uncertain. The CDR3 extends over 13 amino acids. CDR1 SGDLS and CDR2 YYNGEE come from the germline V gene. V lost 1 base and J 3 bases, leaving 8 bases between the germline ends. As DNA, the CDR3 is TGTGCCAGCAGCGTAAGTTCGGGCTACGAGCAGTACTTC. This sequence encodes CASSVSSGYEQYF.

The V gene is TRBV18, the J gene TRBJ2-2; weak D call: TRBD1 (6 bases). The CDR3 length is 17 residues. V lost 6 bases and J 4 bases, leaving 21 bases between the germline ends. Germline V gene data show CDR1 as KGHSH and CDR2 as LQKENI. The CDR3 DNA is TGTGCCAGCTCTCCCAGGGGCTACGCAGAGGGCACCGGGGAGCTGTTTTTT. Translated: CASSPRGYAEGTGELFF.

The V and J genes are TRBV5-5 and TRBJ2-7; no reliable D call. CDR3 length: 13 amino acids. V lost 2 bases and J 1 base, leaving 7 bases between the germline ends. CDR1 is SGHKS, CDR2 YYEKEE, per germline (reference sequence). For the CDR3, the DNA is TGTGCCAGCAGCTTTCAGGTTTCCTACGAGCAGTACTTC. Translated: CASSFQVSYEQYF.

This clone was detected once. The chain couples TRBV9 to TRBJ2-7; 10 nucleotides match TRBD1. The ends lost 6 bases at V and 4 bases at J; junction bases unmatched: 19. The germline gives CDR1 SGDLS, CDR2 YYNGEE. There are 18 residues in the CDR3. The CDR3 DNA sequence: TGTGCCAGCACCGATACAAGCCCCGGGACAGGGGAGAATTACGAGCAGTACTTC. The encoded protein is CASTDTSPGTGENYEQYF. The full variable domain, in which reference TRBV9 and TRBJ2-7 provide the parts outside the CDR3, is DSGVTQTPKHLITATGQRVTLRCSPRSGDLSVYWYQQSLDQGLQFLIQYYNGEERAKGNILERFSAQQFPDLHSELNLSSLELGDSALYFCASTDTSPGTGENYEQYFGPGTRLTVT.

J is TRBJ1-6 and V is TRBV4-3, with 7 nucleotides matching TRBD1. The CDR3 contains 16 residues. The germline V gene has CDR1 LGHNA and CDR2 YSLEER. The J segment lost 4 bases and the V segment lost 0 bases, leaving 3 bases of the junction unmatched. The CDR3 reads CASSQDEGQYNSPLHF. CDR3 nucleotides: TGCGCCAGCAGCCAAGATGAGGGACAGTATAATTCACCCCTCCACTTT.